Detailed here is one T cell receptor (beta chain). Its antigen remains unidentified. This entry comes from a study of monozygotic twins with inflammatory bowel disease. Broader study findings: Against healthy co-twins, IBD patients had lower TCRbeta diversity (measured by inverse Simpson). No single strong signal or clonotype associated with IBD was supported. Relative to healthy twins, IBD patients had fewer clonotypes in common with others, a gap that was especially apparent with disease activity. Variability may have been added to patient repertoires by differing immunosuppressive treatments.

TCRdb re-called the 5' RACE reads and gives one entry per CDR3 protein, without DNA. In all, the sample yields approximately 330,000 distinct CDR3 sequences. Germline V lookup: CDR1 SGHKS, CDR2 YYEKEE (reference sequence). The CDR3 spans 17 residues. The TCR originated in a human donor with ulcerative colitis or Crohn's disease, or a healthy co-twin of an affected twin (not recorded which). Sequencing was performed on blood. V usage is TRBV5-5 and J usage is TRBJ2-3; there is no DNA to check the TCRdb D call of TRBD2. The CDR3 loop reads CASSSGTSGSRADTQYF.